This is a list of T cell receptor beta chains from one sample in a study of memory CD4+ T cells and cytomegalovirus serostatus. Sequencing was performed with immunoSEQ multiplex PCR; in TCRdb, only in-frame clones are kept and a portion is missing. The data hold tens of thousands of clones, with 70% to 80% observed a single time. Sequenced input: memory CD4+ T cells from blood. These receptors all stem from an adult in good health and CMV-seropositive. CDR3s leave out the opening cysteine and the closing phenylalanine or tryptophan. The listing skips clone size in some rows; elsewhere it reads once, few, many or a size class.

clone size	V gene	CDR3 protein
few	TRBV7-2	ASSLAVGTRGNEQF
few	TRBV28	ASNEADKPNTIY
few	TRBV11-2	ASSWRPSKESVNYEQY
NA	TRBV7-9	ASSLAMGAGGPNEQY
NA	TRBV5-6	ASSRASGETQY
NA	TRBV15	ATSRDKDGPGSGANVLT
NA	TRBV11-3	ASSLGGENIQY
NA	TRBV20-1	SAEHQETQY
NA	TRBV30	AWSPEALGGKLF
once	TRBV13	ASIEKGRGGVEQF
NA	TRBV30	AWSFPPGGYT
NA	TRBV28	ASSSQGRPYGYT
NA	TRBV30	AWSGTGSYGYT
medium-sized	TRBV6-4	ASSEGELTGELF
NA	TRBV18	ASATGDGYGYT
NA	TRBV7-6	ASSAEPSNNEQF
NA	TRBV30	AWKPAGGNTGELF
few	TRBV28	ASSQDGTDYEQY
NA	TRBV28	ATTGLAASGNNEQF
NA	TRBV7-2	ASSLSEGTDTQY
NA	TRBV11-3	ASSPRGDTEAF
NA	TRBV27	AIKPTGGYTGELF
few	TRBV11-2	ASSNLGLVGSTDTQY
NA	TRBV5-4	ASSNRAGGTDTQY
NA	TRBV6-1	ASRSPGRDPAF
NA	TRBV5-6	ASSLGVGSIRVTEQF
NA	TRBV18	ASSPLRSSYNEQF
NA	TRBV11-2	ASSPGQGFVEKLF
NA	TRBV25-1	ASSARDRVTEAF
NA	TRBV4-3	ASSQDSLGNTIY
NA	TRBV5-6	ASNPTGTGANVLT
few	TRBV11-2	ASSWTDNQETQY
many	TRBV28	ASSTGLANEQF
few	TRBV28	ASKPSGAAYNEQF
few	TRBV28	ASSISSMGWVGTDTQY
NA	TRBV28	ASRGSGVIYEQY
NA	TRBV6-5	ASTRDTEAF
NA	TRBV29-1	SVGVSGVTDTQY
NA	TRBV6-5	ASSSITDTQY
NA	TRBV28	ASSSGQQETQY
NA	TRBV6-6	ASSPRGRIHGYT
NA	TRBV11-3	ASSLGTSGSTDTQY
once	TRBV7-2	ASRRQWNTEAF
NA	TRBV30	AWTGGRTDTQY
NA	TRBV7-9	ASSLSGTDYGYT
few	TRBV7-7	ASSPTVTGELF
NA	TRBV28	ASSSLVVAPEQY
NA	TRBV5-1	ASSRKVAGASEQF
once	TRBV5-6	ASSRIPAEAF
NA	TRBV7-2	ASSPAGGTKNIQY
NA	TRBV18	ASSPSDRGDGKNIQY
NA	TRBV5-4	ASSPDRDRGRETQY
NA	TRBV27	ASTSSAGRAGYGYT